Below, one TCR beta chain is given with its context. Its antigen is unknown. The data originate from a study of graft-versus-host responses after intestinal transplantation. Study results and caveats: Recipient-marrow GvH clones were detected, some having first appeared in ileum or blood.

Germline loops: CDR1 MGHRA, CDR2 YSYEKL. V dropped 1 base and J dropped 0; count of bases not matched to a gene: 15. The CDR3 loop spans 20 amino acids. The protocol was immunoSEQ multiplex PCR, while the TCRdb copy is restricted to in-frame clones and leaves out a portion. The top ten clones hold over 0.55% of a sample with under 80,000 clones, approximately 90% of them seen once. The sequence derives from a human patient who received an intestinal transplant, so some T cells may come from the graft donor. The sample consisted of PBMCs, taken 98 days after intestinal transplantation. The chain combines TRBV4-1 with TRBJ1-1; 9 bases line up with TRBD1. The CDR3 nucleotides read TGCGCCAGCAGCCAAGGTGGGGGTCAGGGACAGGGAAGATTGAACACTGAAGCTTTCTTT. It specifies CASSQGGGQGQGRLNTEAFF.